This T cell receptor (beta chain) came from a study of OX40 agonist ivuxolimab in advanced cancers. Describing the broader study: The costimulatory receptor OX40 (CD134) was targeted by ivuxolimab, a fully human IgG2 agonistic monoclonal antibody. Intravenous ivuxolimab was administered to patients every 2 weeks at six dose levels: 0.01, 0.1, 0.3, 1.5, 3 and 10 mg/kg. Of the approximately 50 dose-escalation patients, hepatocellular carcinoma was present in about 19, melanoma in around 15, renal cell carcinoma in 9 and head and neck cancer in 9. In the dose-escalation cohort, nearly 85% of patients were male, and the mean age was roughly 56 years with a range of roughly 20 to 80. Prior anti-PD-1, anti-PD-L1 or anti-CTLA-4 therapy was permitted, and 40% of dose-escalation patients had received checkpoint inhibitors. Partial responses occurred in three dose-escalation patients, of whom one had hepatocellular carcinoma and two had cutaneous melanoma. Peripheral TCRbeta sequencing aimed to test whether ivuxolimab altered TCR sequence diversity and caused clonal T-cell expansion. The paper reports the monotherapy dose-escalation portion (N = 52 patients) of the phase I ivuxolimab trial.

Comment on this clone: It lacks a known antigen. No base quality information exists; no much larger clone differs at one position.

To sequence the TCRbeta CDR3 region, genomic DNA was isolated from the sorted cells. The immunoSEQ Assay was used to sequence the TCRbeta CDR3 regions. The source is immuneACCESS, and TCRdb retained only in-frame sequences with V and J called. Part of the clones is not carried over; for the studies checked, unresolved V genes explain less than half of this, and the remainder is unexplained. Counted in this sample were 30,000 to 40,000 clones; approximately 76% of them appeared once. Less than 30% of the sample goes to the ten largest clones. The CDR3 contains 13 residues, cysteine and phenylalanine counted. The entry retains the CDR3 DNA only, 39 bases that are in frame from base 1. As encoded in the germline V gene, CDR1 is SGHRS while CDR2 is YFSETQ. V is pared back by 4 bases and J by 5 bases, with 10 bases lying between the germline termini. What the authors observed across the whole study: After ivuxolimab, CD8+ T cells had more expanded clones than CD4+ T cells on average. Low levels of normalized T-cell clonal expansion were also shown by some nonresponding patients. Clonal expansion of both CD4+ and CD8+ blood T cells was observed from baseline to week 6 at doses 0.1 to 3.0 mg/kg. In partial responders in the 0.1-3.0 mg/kg groups, normalized peripheral clonal expansion was found to be among the lowest, especially among CD8+ T cells. Which antigens the clonally expanded peripheral T cells were specific for was not determined.

Patients with a history of autoimmune disease or receiving systemic immunosuppression were excluded from the trial. In every dose cohort, peripheral blood was drawn for TCR sequencing at baseline, cycle 4 day 1, and cycle 7 day 1. The samples were drawn from a first-in-human, open-label, multicenter phase I dose-escalation trial of ivuxolimab. Adults with locally advanced or metastatic head and neck squamous cell, hepatocellular, melanoma or renal cell carcinoma were enrolled in the trial. Before TCR sequencing, CD4+ T cells and CD8+ T cells from peripheral blood were sorted into separate populations.

Recombination linked TRBV5-1 to TRBJ1-5, with no reliable assignment of the D segment. The receptor was derived from an adult with an advanced solid tumor such as melanoma, head and neck, liver or kidney cancer. The sequencing here drew on CD4+ or CD8+ T cells sorted from blood, taken in a trial of the OX40 agonist ivuxolimab. At the DNA level, the sequence is TGCGCCAGCAGCCTTGACGCCTATCAGCCCCAGCATTTT. The resulting protein is CASSLDAYQPQHF.